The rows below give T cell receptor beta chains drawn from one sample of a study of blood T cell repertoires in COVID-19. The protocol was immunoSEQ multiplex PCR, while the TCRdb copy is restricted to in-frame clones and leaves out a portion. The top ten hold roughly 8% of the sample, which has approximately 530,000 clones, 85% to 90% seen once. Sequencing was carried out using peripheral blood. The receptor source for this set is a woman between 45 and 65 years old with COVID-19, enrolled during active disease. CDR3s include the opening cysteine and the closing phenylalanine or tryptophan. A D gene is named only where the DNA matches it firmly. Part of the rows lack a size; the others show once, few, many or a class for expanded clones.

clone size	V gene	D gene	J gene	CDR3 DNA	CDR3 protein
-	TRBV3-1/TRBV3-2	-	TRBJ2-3	TGTGCCAGCAGCCAAGATTCCCCAGAGGGGCAGTATTTT	CASSQDSPEGQYF
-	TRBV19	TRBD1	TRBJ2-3	TGTGCCAGTAGTCCAACCCGGACAGGGGGGGTTACGCAGTATTTT	CASSPTRTGGVTQYF
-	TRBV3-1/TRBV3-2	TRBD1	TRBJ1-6	TGTGCCAGCAGCCTCCGACAGGGGGACGGTTCACCCCTCCACTTT	CASSLRQGDGSPLHF
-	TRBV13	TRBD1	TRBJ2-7	TGTGCCAGCAGCTTAGGGGTAGGGGACAGCTACGAGCAGTACTTC	CASSLGVGDSYEQYF
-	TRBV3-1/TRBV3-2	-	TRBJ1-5	TGTGCCAGCAGCCAAGGACTGTTCAATCAGCCCCAGCATTTT	CASSQGLFNQPQHF
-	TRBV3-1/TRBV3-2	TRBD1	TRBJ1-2	TGTGCCAGCAGCCAAGACTCCGGGACAGGGGCTCTGAACTATGGCTACACCTTC	CASSQDSGTGALNYGYTF
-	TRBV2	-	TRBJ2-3	TGTGCCAGCAGTGAATTAGTGAGCACAGATACGCAGTATTTT	CASSELVSTDTQYF
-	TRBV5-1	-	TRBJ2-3	TGCGCCAGCAGCTTGGGGACATCGTTCACAGATACGCAGTATTTT	CASSLGTSFTDTQYF
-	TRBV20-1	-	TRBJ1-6	TGCAGTGCTAGTGACGGACAGTTTAATTCACCCCTCCACTTT	CSASDGQFNSPLHF
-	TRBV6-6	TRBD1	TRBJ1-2	TGTGCCAGCAGACGAGAACAGGGGTCCGGCTACACCTTC	CASRREQGSGYTF
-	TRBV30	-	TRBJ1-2	TGTGCCTGGAGGATCTCAGGCAGGGTGATAGGCACCTTC	CAWRISGRVIGTF
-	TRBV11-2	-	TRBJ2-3	TGTGCCAGCAGCTTAGTTGGGGCTACCACAGATACGCAGTATTTT	CASSLVGATTDTQYF
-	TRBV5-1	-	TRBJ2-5	TGCGCCAGCAGCTTGATCCGGGGGGCGAGGGGAGAGACCCAGTACTTC	CASSLIRGARGETQYF
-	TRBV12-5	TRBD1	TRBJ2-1	TGTGCTAGTGGTACCCTAGGGGGCCTTGCAATTGAGCAGTTCTTC	CASGTLGGLAIEQFF
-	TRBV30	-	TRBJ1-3	TGTGCCTGGACGGGAGGTACCGGAAACACCATATATTTT	CAWTGGTGNTIYF
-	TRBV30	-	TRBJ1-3	TGTGCCGGGTCCCGAGGTCTCCCGGACACCATATATTTT	CAGSRGLPDTIYF
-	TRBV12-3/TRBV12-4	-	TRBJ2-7	TGTGCCAGCAGCTCCGGGAGTTACGAGCAGTACTTC	CASSSGSYEQYF
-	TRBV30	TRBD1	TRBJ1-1	TGTGCCTGGAGCCTGACAGGGGGTCGTGAAGCTTTCTTT	CAWSLTGGREAFF
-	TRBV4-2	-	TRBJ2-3	TGTGCCAGCAGCCTAGGGATAGCGGATACGCAGTATTTT	CASSLGIADTQYF
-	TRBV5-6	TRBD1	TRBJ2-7	TGTGCCAGCAGCCCAAAGGACAGGGGGCGTCTCGAGCAGTACTTC	CASSPKDRGRLEQYF
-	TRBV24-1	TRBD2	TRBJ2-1	TGTGCCACCAGTGATTCAATCAGCGGGGGACCCGTGAAAAATGAGCAGTTCTTC	CATSDSISGGPVKNEQFF
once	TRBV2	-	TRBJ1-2	TGTGCCAGCAGTGTACAGGTGTCGGAGGGCTACACCTTC	CASSVQVSEGYTF
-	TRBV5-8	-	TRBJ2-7	TGTGCCAGCAGCGTGGACAGTATCTACGAGCAGTACTTC	CASSVDSIYEQYF
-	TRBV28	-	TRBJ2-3	TGTGCCAGCAGCGCCAGGGGGCGGGGGGGCTCAGATACGCAGTATTTT	CASSARGRGGSDTQYF
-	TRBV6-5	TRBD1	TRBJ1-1	TGTGCCAGCAGTTTGTTATTGACAGGGGAAGGTGAAGCTTTCTTT	CASSLLLTGEGEAFF
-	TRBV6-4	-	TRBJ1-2	TGTGCCAGCAGGCTAGGTGGGGCAGGCTATGGCTACACCTTC	CASRLGGAGYGYTF
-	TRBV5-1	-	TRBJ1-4	TGCGCCAGCAGAATAACAGGGGAAAAACTGTTTTTT	CASRITGEKLFF
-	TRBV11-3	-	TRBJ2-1	TGTGCCAGCAGCTTAAAGGGGGGGAGCTCCTACAATGAGCAGTTCTTC	CASSLKGGSSYNEQFF
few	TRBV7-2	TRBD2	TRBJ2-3	TGTGCCAGCAGTTCCGGACTAGCGGGGGATACGCAGTATTTT	CASSSGLAGDTQYF
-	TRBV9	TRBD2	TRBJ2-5	TGTGCCAGCAGCGTAGAGGGGACTAAAGAGACCCAGTACTTC	CASSVEGTKETQYF
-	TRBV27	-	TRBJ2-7	TGTGCCAGCAGTTTCAGGGGTCGGACCTACGAGCAGTACTTC	CASSFRGRTYEQYF
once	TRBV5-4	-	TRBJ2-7	TGTGCCAGCAGCTTGGGTCAGACCTTGGGCACCCACGAGCAGTACTTC	CASSLGQTLGTHEQYF
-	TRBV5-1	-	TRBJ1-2	TGCGCCAGCAGTCCCCAGCCGCAGGGCGCCTCTAACTATGGCTACACCTTC	CASSPQPQGASNYGYTF
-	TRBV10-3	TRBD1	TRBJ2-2	TGTGCCATTGGGGACAGGGCGGACACCGGGGAGCTGTTTTTT	CAIGDRADTGELFF
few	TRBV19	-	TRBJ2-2	TGTGCCAGTAGTATAGACAGGAACACCGGGGAGCTGTTTTTT	CASSIDRNTGELFF
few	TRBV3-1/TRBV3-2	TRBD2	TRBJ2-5	TGTGCCAGCAGCCTCCGGACTAGCTTTCAAGAGACCCAGTACTTC	CASSLRTSFQETQYF
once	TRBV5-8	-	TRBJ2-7	TGTGCCAGCAGCTTGACGCGGGACGAGCAGTACTTC	CASSLTRDEQYF
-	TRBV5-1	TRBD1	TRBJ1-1	TGCGCCAGCAGCACCTGGACAGGGAGGACTGAAGCTTTCTTT	CASSTWTGRTEAFF
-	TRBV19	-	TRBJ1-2	TGTGCCAGTAGTATCTTAGCCGGGGAGGAAGCAAACTATGGCTACACCTTC	CASSILAGEEANYGYTF
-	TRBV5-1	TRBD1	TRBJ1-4	TGCGCCAGCAGCTTGGGTTCGGGACAGGGACCTAATGAAAAACTGTTTTTT	CASSLGSGQGPNEKLFF
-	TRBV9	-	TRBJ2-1	TGTGCCAGCAGCGTCTCGACAGATAATGAGCAGTTCTTC	CASSVSTDNEQFF
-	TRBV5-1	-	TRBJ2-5	TGCGCCAGCAGCTTGTACGGGGGTTCCCGGGAGACCCAGTACTTC	CASSLYGGSRETQYF
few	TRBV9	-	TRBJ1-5	TGTGCCAGCAGCCAAGGGGAGGGAGGCAATCAGCCCCAGCATTTT	CASSQGEGGNQPQHF
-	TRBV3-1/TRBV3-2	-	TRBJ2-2	TGTGCCAGCAGCCAAGATCGCAGGGGAGGGGGGGAGCTGTTTTTT	CASSQDRRGGGELFF
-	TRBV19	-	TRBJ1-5	TGTGCCACCCTAGGAATTGGGAGCAATCAGCCCCAGCATTTT	CATLGIGSNQPQHF